This record looks at one T cell receptor (beta chain) sequence and its context. The data were taken from a study of T cell changes during pregnancy in multiple sclerosis. Repertoires were generated with immunoSEQ multiplex PCR, while TCRdb's copy carries only in-frame clones and drops some. The table shows 48,000 or so clones, with 80% to 95% occurring only once. V shed 3 bases, J shed 2 bases, and the junction held 3 bases outside the gene matches. CDR3 length: 15 residues. CDR1 is SEHNR and CDR2 is FQNEAQ in the germline V gene (reference sequence). Sequenced material: CD4+ T cells from peripheral blood mononuclear cells, taken in the second trimester of pregnancy. The chain employs TRBV7-9 and TRBJ2-3; TRBD2 agrees at 9 bases. This TCR derives from a female donor in good health, enrolled as a control in a pregnancy study. This CDR3 reads CASSFSSGITDTQYF. The CDR3 coding sequence is TGTGCCAGCAGCTTTTCTAGCGGGATCACAGATACGCAGTATTTT.